This T cell receptor beta chain was identified in a study of shared clonotypes between healthy human individuals. General study results and limits: Relative to clonotypes present in all four donors, those not shared had lower generation probabilities. Clonotype sharing across donors was expected to vary with sequencing depth.

The study separated CD4+ cells into CD45RA+ naive and CD45RA-negative memory subsets. Deep was the level used in running the assay. The data were produced by immunoSEQ multiplex PCR, yet TCRdb's version contains in-frame clones alone and is incomplete. Here the sample spans 2,500,000 or so clones, under 95% being singletons. This CDR3 is 15 amino acids long. Trimming removed 0 bases from V and 1 base from J, with 9 bases in between. Germline CDR1 SNHLY, CDR2 FYNNEI. On this clone itself: Its matching antigen is unknown.

What was sequenced was naive CD4+ T cells from PBMCs. Subset denoted: CD45RA+ positively selected. The chain has TRBV2 and TRBJ1-1; D unresolved. This clonotype originated in a man between 18 and 29 years old in good health. Some clones in this sample may be carry-over from other donors' samples. CDR3 sequence: CASSEALPANTEAFF. Here the CDR3 DNA reads TGTGCCAGCAGTGAAGCGCTTCCGGCGAACACTGAAGCTTTCTTT.